Included here is one T cell receptor (beta chain) sequence, with context. The data were taken from a study of response to subunit inactivated influenza vaccine. The CDR3 is 18 residues long. Germline V gene lookup returns CDR1 SGHKS and CDR2 YYEKEE (reference sequence). Trimming cost V 0 bases and J 3 bases; bases outside gene matches: 9. TCRdb recomputed calls from the RT-PCR reads with MiXCR, one row per CDR3 protein. The sample has 450,000 to 600,000 distinct CDR3 sequences, around 8% seen once. The genes are TRBV5-5 and TRBJ1-4; 9 bases line up with TRBD1. The sequence was collected from a man between 45 and 75 years old who received an inactivated influenza vaccine. The source was PBMCs from blood, collected approximately 25 months after vaccination. The CDR3 DNA reads TGTGCCAGCAGCTTGGCTGGGGACAGGGTCTCGCCTAATGAAAAACTGTTTTTT. It yields the protein CASSLAGDRVSPNEKLFF.